Sequencing of this T cell receptor (beta chain) was carried out in a study of CD8 T cells in Susac syndrome. RNA in amounts of about 0.5 to 1 ug was reverse transcribed with random hexamers. Amplification of TCR beta CDR3 was carried out by immunoSEQ multiplex PCR, which covered 54 Vbeta and 13 Jbeta segments. MiXCR, run by TCRdb on the immunoSEQ multiplex PCR reads, gives a single entry per CDR3 protein. The repertoire holds about 130,000 distinct CDR3 sequences, with under 95% as singletons. Notes on the study in general: The study conceded that its TCR sequencing and HLA analysis involved relatively few individuals.

As to this clonotype: Antigen: not known.

CD8+ and CD4+ T cells from blood underwent TCR beta sequencing, which was carried out in a high-throughput format. TEMRA cells were FACS-enriched, with CD8+ and CD4+ T cells isolated negatively. Looked up from germline, CDR1 is MNHEY and CDR2 is SMNVEV (reference sequence). V lost 5 bases, J lost 7 bases, and 20 bases lay in between. This CDR3 is 15 amino acids long. The rearrangement links TRBV27 to TRBJ1-2; D possibly corresponds to TRBD1 (5 bases). The TCR sequence derives from a human donor with multiple sclerosis. The material sequenced was CD8+ T cells from PBMCs. This chain's CDR3 is CASSGEGIVRGGYTF. The CDR3 DNA sequence: TGTGCCAGCAGTGGGGAGGGGATTGTGAGAGGTGGCTACACCTTC.